This is a list of T cell receptor beta chains from one sample in a study of post-analysis software for immune sequencing data. TCRdb analysed the PCR reads with MiXCR anew, one entry per CDR3 protein. The table includes some 450,000 distinct CDR3 sequences, around 40% detected once. The specimen sequenced was blood. Receptors were obtained from a girl aged 5-17 years with multiple sclerosis. Both conserved end residues are part of each CDR3. The order of the fields is V gene, J gene, D gene, clone size, CDR3 DNA, CDR3 protein. D genes are given only for firm matches. Not all rows give a size; the values are once, few, many and, for expanded clones, a class.

TRBV5-1	TRBJ2-5	TRBD1	NA	TGCGCCAGCAGCCTCCTCGTAGGGACAGGGCCCCTCAATGAGCAGTACTTC	CASSLLVGTGPLNEQYF
TRBV5-1	TRBJ2-3	TRBD2	NA	TGCGCCAGCAGCTTGGGAAGCGGGAGACCAGATACGCAGTATTTT	CASSLGSGRPDTQYF
TRBV15	TRBJ2-7	TRBD1	few	TGTGCCACCAGCCGAGACAGGGGGTCGTGGGAGCAGTACTTC	CATSRDRGSWEQYF
TRBV2	TRBJ2-7	NA	NA	TGTGCCAGCAGTGAAGGGTTTGTCCGGGGGAGCCTAGCTACGCACTACGAGCAGTACTTC	CASSEGFVRGSLATHYEQYF
TRBV6-1	TRBJ2-7	NA	few	TGTGCCAGCAGTGAAGGGAGACCCAACAAGTACTTC	CASSEGRPNKYF
TRBV20-1	TRBJ2-1	TRBD2	few	TGCAGTGCTAGAGGACTAGCGGGGCGAAGCTCCTACAATGAGCAGTTCTTC	CSARGLAGRSSYNEQFF
TRBV10-3	TRBJ2-7	TRBD1	NA	TGTGCCATCAGTGATACAGGGGGAACCTACGAGCAGTACTTC	CAISDTGGTYEQYF
TRBV5-1	TRBJ2-1	NA	few	TGCGCCAGCCTTCAGGGTCCCAACTTAAATGAGCAGTTCTTC	CASLQGPNLNEQFF
TRBV7-2	TRBJ2-1	NA	NA	TGTGCCAGCAGCTCCATTACCGGAGCCTACAATGAGCAGTTCTTC	CASSSITGAYNEQFF
TRBV9	TRBJ2-2	TRBD2	NA	TGTGCCAGCGCCCTACAGGGTGCGACTAGCGGTAACACCGGGGAGCTGTTTTTT	CASALQGATSGNTGELFF
TRBV6-6	TRBJ2-1	TRBD2	once	TGTGCCGGCAGTCGGACTAGCGGGAGTAACGAGCAGTTCTTC	CAGSRTSGSNEQFF
TRBV29-1	TRBJ1-2	TRBD1	few	TGCAGCGTTGGACAGGGCCAAAACTATGGCTACACCTTC	CSVGQGQNYGYTF
TRBV7-7	TRBJ2-3	TRBD2	NA	TGTGCTAGCAGCCTCGGACTAGCGACGAGCACAGATACGCAGTATTTT	CASSLGLATSTDTQYF
TRBV10-3	TRBJ1-5	TRBD1	NA	TGTGCCATCAGCCAGGGAGGGGGCAGACAGCCCCAGCATTTT	CAISQGGGRQPQHF
TRBV15	TRBJ2-3	NA	few	TGTGCCACCAGCAGAGATCCGACGGGAAGTTCAGATACGCAGTATTTT	CATSRDPTGSSDTQYF
TRBV11-3	TRBJ2-3	NA	few	TGTGCCAGCAGCTTAGGACTACCAGATACGCAGTATTTT	CASSLGLPDTQYF
TRBV12-3/TRBV12-4	TRBJ2-1	NA	NA	TGTGCCAGCAGTTTAAGGAGGGGGGTTTCCAGCTCCTACAATGAGCAGTTCTTC	CASSLRRGVSSSYNEQFF
TRBV6-2/TRBV6-3	TRBJ2-7	TRBD2	NA	TGTGCCAGCAGTTACGGGCGGGGGGACTCCTACGAGCAGTACTTC	CASSYGRGDSYEQYF
TRBV5-1	TRBJ1-1	TRBD1	NA	TGCGCCAGCAGCGATAGGGACAGGGGTAACACTGAAGCTTTCTTT	CASSDRDRGNTEAFF
TRBV19	TRBJ2-4	NA	NA	TGTGCCAGTAGTATAGGCCGGACACGGTATAAAAACATTCAGTACTTC	CASSIGRTRYKNIQYF
TRBV5-5	TRBJ1-1	TRBD1	few	TGTGCCAGCAGCTTGGTTGCAGGGGGATACACTGAAGCTTTCTTT	CASSLVAGGYTEAFF
TRBV20-1	TRBJ1-5	TRBD1	NA	TGCAGTGCTAGCCCCCGGACAGGGGGTTTTAACAATCAGCCCCAGCATTTT	CSASPRTGGFNNQPQHF
TRBV7-6	TRBJ2-1	NA	NA	TGTGCCAGCAGCTCGAAACAGGGCATTGAGCAGTTCTTC	CASSSKQGIEQFF
TRBV28	TRBJ2-3	TRBD1	NA	TGTGCCACCTATGACAGGGGCTACACAGATACGCAGTATTTT	CATYDRGYTDTQYF
TRBV4-3	TRBJ2-1	NA	few	TGCGCCAGCAGCCCGTCGATTGGGGCACCCTCTGGGGATGAGCAGTTCTTC	CASSPSIGAPSGDEQFF
TRBV5-1	TRBJ2-1	NA	few	TGCGCCAGCAGGGCCCAATCGTCCTACAATGAGCAGTTCTTC	CASRAQSSYNEQFF
TRBV20-1	TRBJ2-7	TRBD2	NA	TGCAGTGCTAGGGATAGCGGGAGGGATCTCTACGAGCAGTACTTC	CSARDSGRDLYEQYF
TRBV7-6	TRBJ2-5	NA	NA	TGTGCCAGCAGCTTATTTACTAGGATCCTTAAAGAGACCCAGTACTTC	CASSLFTRILKETQYF
TRBV7-2	TRBJ2-7	NA	many	TGTGCCAGCAGCTTCTATGACCCCCTCAGGTTCTACGAGCAGTACTTC	CASSFYDPLRFYEQYF
TRBV6-5	TRBJ2-2	TRBD2	NA	TGTGCCAGCAGTCCTACCAGAGCGGGAGGGGCCGGGGAGCTGTTTTTT	CASSPTRAGGAGELFF
TRBV12-3/TRBV12-4	TRBJ2-4	NA	few	TGTGCCAGCAGTTTCGAGGGGGCCAAAAACATTCAGTACTTC	CASSFEGAKNIQYF
TRBV28	TRBJ2-5	TRBD1	NA	TGTGCCAGCAGTTTAGGGACAGGGGAATCGGAGACCCAGTACTTC	CASSLGTGESETQYF
TRBV7-3	TRBJ1-1	TRBD1	NA	TGTGCCAGCAGCGCTACAGGGGGCGTCACTGAAGCTTTCTTT	CASSATGGVTEAFF
TRBV29-1	TRBJ2-1	TRBD2	NA	TGCAGCGTTGAAATTCGGTCTAGCGGGAGCAATGAGCAGTTCTTC	CSVEIRSSGSNEQFF
TRBV28	TRBJ1-5	NA	NA	TGTGCCAGCAGTTTATCCGGCGTGGCATCGCCCCAGCATTTT	CASSLSGVASPQHF
TRBV9	TRBJ2-1	TRBD1	NA	TGTGCCAGCAGCGCCGAAACGGGACAGGGCTACAATGAGCAGTTCTTC	CASSAETGQGYNEQFF
TRBV20-1	TRBJ2-3	TRBD2	NA	TGCAGTGCTTCGGGACTAGAGGCCACAGATACGCAGTATTTT	CSASGLEATDTQYF
TRBV7-2	TRBJ2-5	NA	NA	TGTGCCAGCAGCTTACAGCGGAGAGAGACCCAGTACTTC	CASSLQRRETQYF
TRBV7-2	TRBJ1-4	NA	NA	TGTGCCAGCAGCCAGGCAGGGTGGTCGGCGGGGGAAAAACTGTTTTTT	CASSQAGWSAGEKLFF
TRBV7-3	TRBJ2-4	TRBD2	few	TGTGCCAGCAGCCTGGGGGGAGGGCCGGCCAAAAACATTCAGTACTTC	CASSLGGGPAKNIQYF
TRBV9	TRBJ2-5	NA	few	TGTGCCAGCAGCGTAGCGCCCTTGGCGCAAGAGACCCAGTACTTC	CASSVAPLAQETQYF
TRBV10-3	TRBJ2-2	TRBD2	NA	TGTGCCATCAGTGGGGCTAGCGGGAGCTTGTACACCGGGGAGCTGTTTTTT	CAISGASGSLYTGELFF
TRBV2	TRBJ1-4	NA	NA	TGTGCCAGCAATGGGGTCGATCTGTTTTTT	CASNGVDLFF
TRBV6-1	TRBJ2-1	TRBD1	once	TGTGCCACCGAGGCACAGGGGTCGGGTTACAATGAGCAGTTCTTC	CATEAQGSGYNEQFF
TRBV27	TRBJ1-2	NA	NA	TGTGCCAGCAGTCCCGATGAGGGCGTTGGCTACACCTTC	CASSPDEGVGYTF
TRBV11-3	TRBJ2-7	NA	NA	TGTGCCAGCAGCCCTGGGACATCCTACAATGAGCAGTACTTC	CASSPGTSYNEQYF
TRBV6-1	TRBJ2-1	TRBD1	few	TGTGCCAGCAGTAGCGGGACAGGGGGCTGGAATGAGCAGTTCTTC	CASSSGTGGWNEQFF
TRBV10-3	TRBJ1-2	TRBD1	once	TGTGCCATCAGTGATAACAGGGGACTTAATGGCTACACCTTC	CAISDNRGLNGYTF
TRBV4-2	TRBJ2-7	TRBD2	NA	TGTGCCAGCAGCCCACCGAGTCTTCGGGGGGGATCCTACGAGCAGTACTTC	CASSPPSLRGGSYEQYF
TRBV7-9	TRBJ2-7	NA	NA	TGTGCCAGCAGCTTATCGCGGGGCAGGGAGGACGAGCAGTACTTC	CASSLSRGREDEQYF